The 32 T cell receptor beta chains below come from one sample, sequenced in a study of T cell repertoires in cytomegalovirus infection (dated by TCRdb to between 2018 and 2020). Instrument used: Illumina HiSeq 1500. TCRdb itself trimmed the public reads at Q25 with fastp, ran MiXCR and retained productive beta chains. One record per CDR3 amino acid sequence lists the most common genes and DNA. This sample has 230,000 or so distinct CDR3 sequences in its table, and 15% to 20% of those were observed once. Of the sample, approximately 44% is held by the ten largest clones. The sequencing input was CD8+ T cells from PBMCs. All receptors derive from a human donor in good health (CMV status not recorded). Some clones in this sample may be carry-over from other donors' samples.

This sequence joins TRBV7-8 and TRBJ1-1; TRBD1 agrees at 8 bases. V shed 5 bases, J shed 1 base, and the junction held 9 bases outside the gene matches. This CDR3 has 16 amino acids. Germline V gene sequence: CDR1 SGHVS, CDR2 FQNEAQ. This CDR3 reads CASSTQGAVRNTEAFF. DNA of the CDR3: TGTGCCAGCAGCACCCAGGGGGCCGTACGGAACACTGAAGCTTTCTTT.

This clonotype was detected many times. This sequence joins TRBV6-2 or TRBV6-3 and TRBJ2-7; D is unresolved. This CDR3 has 15 residues. Germline values: CDR1 MNHEY, CDR2 SVGEGT. V was clipped by 0 bases and J by 2 bases, with 11 bases between them. The CDR3 sequence: CASSYSRTETYEQYF. The CDR3 bases are TGTGCCAGCAGTTACTCGAGAACAGAAACCTACGAGCAGTACTTC.

The CDR3 is CASSLIRGPYNEQFF. In nucleotides, the CDR3 is TGTGCCAGCAGCTTAATCAGGGGTCCATACAATGAGCAGTTCTTC. V and J are TRBV7-9 and TRBJ2-1; D is perhaps TRBD1 (6 bases). Germline V gives CDR1 SEHNR, CDR2 FQNEAQ (reference sequence). The CDR3 is 15 residues long. V dropped 2 bases and J dropped 4 bases, with 12 bases sitting between them.

Only a few counts were recorded for this clonotype. This rearrangement joins TRBV27 to TRBJ2-1; a possible D gene is TRBD2 (5 bases). Germline V lookup: CDR1 MNHEY, CDR2 SMNVEV (reference sequence). There are 15 residues in the CDR3. With 5 bases removed from V and 3 bases from J, the gap between germline ends came to 14 bases. In DNA form, the CDR3 reads TGTGCCAGCAGTAATGGAGGTGGTAGCTACAATGAGCAGTTCTTC. It specifies CASSNGGGSYNEQFF.

A note on this clonotype: A much larger clone lies one base from this, so it may be a read error. The chain uses TRBV7-8 and TRBJ2-1; TRBD1 matches at 7 bases. This CDR3 contains 17 residues. CDR1 and CDR2 from the germline V gene are SGHVS and FQNEAQ. CDR3 sequence: CDSSSPRDSSSYNEQFF. CDR3 sequence (DNA): TGTGACAGCAGCTCGCCCAGGGACAGCAGCTCCTACAATGAGCAGTTCTTC.

This rearrangement joins TRBV6-5 to TRBJ2-5, with D tentatively TRBD2 (7 bases). V shed 5 bases and J shed 5 bases, with 15 bases lying between them. The CDR3 runs 14 residues. The V gene's germline CDR1 is MNHEY and CDR2 SVGAGI. CDR3 loop: CASSAGGAHETQYF. The CDR3 DNA is TGTGCCAGCAGTGCTGGGGGGGCGCATGAGACCCAGTACTTC.

The J gene is TRBJ2-3, the V gene TRBV6-2 or TRBV6-3; D remains unclear. The CDR3 covers 15 residues. Trimming shortened V by 4 bases and J by 0 bases, and 11 bases separated the two germline ends. Looked up from germline, CDR1 is MNHEY and CDR2 is SVGEGT. The CDR3: CASSFFGTSTDTQYF. DNA for the CDR3: TGTGCCAGCAGTTTCTTCGGTACTAGCACAGATACGCAGTATTTT.

The table lists this clonotype with many counts. This rearrangement joins TRBV7-8 to TRBJ2-2; TRBD1 matches 7 bases. The CDR3 is 18 amino acids. Germline-derived CDR1 and CDR2 are SGHVS and FQNEAQ. Losses at the gene ends were 4 bases for V and 0 bases for J; bases not matched to a gene: 11. The CDR3 bases are TGTGCCAGCAGCTACCCCGAGGGGGCAGACGCGAACACCGGGGAGCTGTTTTTT. Its translation: CASSYPEGADANTGELFF.

Concerning this clonotype: Since a much larger clone is just one base distant, this may be a read error. The CDR3 nucleotides are TGCGCCAGCAGCCTCAGGTGGGGGGATCATCAGCCCCAGCAGTTT. Encoded protein: CASSLRWGDHQPQQF. The chain employs TRBV4-1 and TRBJ1-5, with D possibly being TRBD1 (5 bases). Per the germline V gene, CDR1 is MGHRA and CDR2 is YSYEKL. The length of the CDR3 is 15 residues.

This clonotype was seen ten or more times. The chain links TRBV6-6 to TRBJ2-2; D unresolved. The CDR3 covers 19 residues. The germline V gene encodes CDR1 MNHNY and CDR2 SVGAGI (reference sequence). Trimming cost V 0 bases and J 2 bases, with 19 bases left between them. The CDR3 sequence is CASSYSAVPQSPNTGELFF. The CDR3 region has the DNA TGTGCCAGCAGTTACTCTGCAGTACCTCAGTCCCCAAACACCGGGGAGCTGTTTTTT.

This clonotype was observed at least ten times. The chain uses TRBV7-2 and TRBJ2-7; 7 bases are a match to TRBD1. J was trimmed by 4 bases and V by 1 base; bases with no gene match: 1. The germline CDR1 and CDR2 sequences are SGHTA and FQGNSA. CDR3 length: 13 amino acids. The CDR3 DNA reads TGTGCCAGCAGCTTAGGGGGACAGTACGAGCAGTACTTC. It translates to CASSLGGQYEQYF.

This clonotype was counted at least ten times. The V gene is TRBV28, the J gene TRBJ2-5; D is perhaps TRBD2 (5 bases). CDR1 is MDHEN and CDR2 is SYDVKM in the germline V gene. V lost 2 bases, J lost 1 base, and 14 bases lay in between. The CDR3 extends over 16 amino acids. CDR3 sequence (DNA): TGTGCCAGCAGTTTAACGGACTCAATCCTCCAAGAGACCCAGTACTTC. It is translated as CASSLTDSILQETQYF.

The rearrangement joins TRBV4-1 to TRBJ2-1; 10 bases are shared with TRBD2. The CDR3 length is 16 residues. Losses at the gene ends were 1 base for V and 9 bases for J; bases not matched to a gene: 9. Germline CDR1 reads MGHRA; CDR2 reads YSYEKL. This CDR3 is CASSQGGAGGPREQFF. The CDR3 DNA reads TGCGCCAGCAGCCAAGGGGGAGCGGGGGGGCCTCGTGAGCAGTTCTTC.

This clonotype was detected many times. J is TRBJ1-5 and V is TRBV27, with D perhaps matching TRBD1 (5 bases). CDR3 length: 14 amino acids. The V gene lost 5 bases and the J gene lost 4 bases, with 12 bases spanning the gap. Germline V gene lookup returns CDR1 MNHEY and CDR2 SMNVEV (reference sequence). CDR3 in amino acids: CASSPYGGNQPQHF. CDR3 sequence (DNA): TGTGCCAGCAGTCCCTATGGGGGGAATCAGCCCCAGCATTTT.

V usage is TRBV5-5 and J usage is TRBJ2-1; D is possibly TRBD2 (5 bases). CDR1 and CDR2 (germline): SGHKS, YYEKEE (reference sequence). The CDR3 has 14 residues. V was clipped by 3 bases and J by 6 bases, with 13 bases between them. Here the CDR3 reads CASSSWQAGNEQFF. In DNA, the CDR3 is TGTGCCAGCAGCTCGTGGCAGGCGGGCAATGAGCAGTTCTTC.

This chain joins TRBV27 and TRBJ2-1; the match to TRBD2 covers 8 bases. The CDR3 loop spans 13 amino acids. Trimming removed 6 bases from V and 6 bases from J; junction bases left unmatched: 4. Germline-derived CDR1 and CDR2 are MNHEY and SMNVEV (reference sequence). The CDR3 DNA follows: TGTGCCAGCAGCCGGGGGGGCGGCAATGAGCAGTTCTTC. Protein: CASSRGGGNEQFF.

The table lists this clonotype with many counts. The V call is TRBV2, the J call TRBJ2-1; D unclear. The germline CDR1 and CDR2 sequences are SNHLY and FYNNEI. This CDR3 comprises 12 residues. The V and J ends lost 1 base and 8 bases respectively, with 6 bases between them. In nucleotides, the CDR3 is TGTGCCAGCAGTGAAGTGGGCCATGAGCAGTTCTTC. It translates to CASSEVGHEQFF.

The chain combines TRBV20-1 with TRBJ2-1; TRBD1 is a possible D gene (7 bases). The CDR3 runs to 15 residues. Germline V lookup: CDR1 DFQATT, CDR2 SNEGSKA (reference sequence). V gave up 6 bases and J gave up 0 bases, with 15 bases separating them. The CDR3 loop reads CSASGGRSSYNEQFF. Here the CDR3 DNA reads TGCAGTGCCTCAGGGGGGAGGAGCTCCTACAATGAGCAGTTCTTC.

The V call is TRBV7-9, the J call TRBJ2-7, with D possibly matching TRBD2 (5 bases). This CDR3 is built from 16 residues. Germline V gene data show CDR1 as SEHNR and CDR2 as FQNEAQ (reference sequence). The germline V and J ends were trimmed by 5 bases and 4 bases, with 21 bases remaining between them. Here the CDR3 DNA reads TGTGCCAGCAGCCCAGAAACAACTAGTCATCGATACGAGCAGTACTTC. This translates into CASSPETTSHRYEQYF. Drawing the rest from reference TRBV7-9 and TRBJ2-7, the complete variable domain is DTGVSQNPRHKITKRGQNVTFRCDPISEHNRLYWYRQTLGQGPEFLTYFQNEAQLEKSRLLSDRFSAERPKGSFSTLEIQRTEQGDSAMYLCASSPETTSHRYEQYFGPGTRLTVT.

This clonotype was recorded many times. The V call is TRBV7-8, the J call TRBJ2-3, with a possible D match to TRBD1 (6 bases). Germline CDR1 reads SGHVS; CDR2 reads FQNEAQ. The CDR3 contains 17 residues. Trimming took 3 bases from V and 2 from J, leaving 18 bases between them. CDR3 DNA: TGTGCCAGCAGCTTTCCGGCAGGGGCCACCTACACAGATACGCAGTATTTT. As protein: CASSFPAGATYTDTQYF.

This clonotype was picked up a small number of times. The chain has TRBV12-3 or TRBV12-4 and TRBJ2-7; 7 bases match TRBD2. CDR3 size: 12 residues. Trimming at V came to 5 bases and at J to 7 bases, leaving 5 bases not matched to a gene. CDR3 amino acids: CASSRIGGEQYF. The CDR3 region has the DNA TGTGCCAGCAGTCGGATCGGGGGGGAGCAGTACTTC.

This clonotype occurred many times. The V call is TRBV6-2 or TRBV6-3, the J call TRBJ2-5; a weak D match, TRBD1 (6 bases). The germline V gene has CDR1 MNHEY and CDR2 SVGEGT. V shed 5 bases and J shed 4 bases, with 11 bases lying between them. The CDR3 is 13 residues long. The CDR3 loop is CASSVGQPETQYF. In nucleotides, the CDR3 is TGTGCCAGCAGTGTCGGACAGCCAGAGACCCAGTACTTC.

This clonotype occurred a few times. V and J are TRBV20-1 and TRBJ2-5; TRBD1 or TRBD2 may be the D gene (5 bases each). CDR1 and CDR2 (germline): DFQATT, SNEGSKA (reference sequence). The CDR3 consists of 14 residues. V was pared by 0 bases and J by 3 bases, with 11 bases between. The CDR3 DNA follows: TGCAGTGCTAGAGATAAACAGGAGGAAGAGACCCAGTACTTC. It codes for CSARDKQEEETQYF.

This chain joins TRBV5-5 and TRBJ2-7, with TRBD2 as a possible D gene (5 bases). CDR3 length: 13 amino acids. In germline, CDR1 is SGHKS, CDR2 YYEKEE (reference sequence). V lost 1 base to trimming and J lost 6 bases, with 11 bases between them. The CDR3 DNA sequence: TGTGCCAGCAGCTTGTCGGGCGGGCGCGAGCAGTACTTC. Protein: CASSLSGGREQYF. Full variable domain (missing parts from reference TRBV5-5 and TRBJ2-7): DAGVTQSPTHLIKTRGQQVTLRCSPISGHKSVSWYQQVLGQGPQFIFQYYEKEERGRGNFPDRFSARQFPNYSSELNVNALLLGDSALYLCASSLSGGREQYFGPGTRLTVT.

Worth noting for this clonotype: Since a much larger clone is just one base distant, this may be a read error. V is TRBV4-1 and J is TRBJ2-1, with D unresolved. The CDR3 totals 11 residues. CDR1 and CDR2 from the germline V gene are MGHRA and YSYEKL. CDR3 region: CTSSQYDEQFF. The CDR3 DNA reads TGCACCAGCAGCCAGTACGATGAGCAGTTCTTC.

This clonotype was picked up a small number of times. This chain joins TRBV6-2 or TRBV6-3 and TRBJ2-3, with TRBD2 identical over 8 bases. CDR1 is MNHEY, CDR2 SVGEGT, per germline. The CDR3 totals 19 residues. Trimming removed 2 bases from V and 0 bases from J; junction bases left unmatched: 13. The CDR3 here is CASSYPLEAGGESTDTQYF. The CDR3 nucleotides read TGTGCCAGCAGTTACCCCCTAGAGGCGGGGGGCGAGAGCACAGATACGCAGTATTTT.

The sample holds many counts of this clonotype. The gene calls are TRBV7-8 and TRBJ1-5, with a weak D call TRBD1 (6 bases). There are 15 residues in the CDR3. The V gene lost 5 bases and the J gene lost 4 bases, with 15 bases spanning the gap. Looked up from germline, CDR1 is SGHVS and CDR2 is FQNEAQ. The CDR3: CASSDDRQVNQPQHF. The CDR3, as DNA: TGTGCCAGCAGCGACGACCGACAGGTTAATCAGCCCCAGCATTTT.

This clonotype was counted a few times. The chain carries TRBV20-1 and TRBJ1-1; 8 positions agree with TRBD1. This CDR3 contains 17 residues. J lost 0 bases, V lost 1 base, and 10 bases had no gene match. The germline V gene encodes CDR1 DFQATT and CDR2 SNEGSKA (reference sequence). The CDR3 coding sequence is TGCAGTGCTAGAGTCCAAAATTGGGACAGGATGAACACTGAAGCTTTCTTT. This gives the protein CSARVQNWDRMNTEAFF.

The chain combines TRBV20-1 with TRBJ2-5; possibly TRBD1 for D (5 bases). The CDR3 contains 12 residues. In germline, CDR1 is DFQATT, CDR2 SNEGSKA (reference sequence). V was cut by 0 bases and J by 5 bases, with 7 bases left in between. Written as DNA, the CDR3 is TGCAGTGCTAGAGACAGGGATGAGACCCAGTACTTC. Its protein is CSARDRDETQYF.

The chain couples TRBV19 to TRBJ1-5; D is unresolved. CDR1 LNHDA and CDR2 SQIVND come from the germline V gene (reference sequence). This CDR3 spans 14 amino acids. The ends were cut back, 4 bases at V and 4 bases at J, with 11 bases in the middle. In DNA form, the CDR3 reads TGTGCCAGTAGTACGTTTGCGATGAATCAGCCCCAGCATTTT. It yields the protein CASSTFAMNQPQHF.

This clonotype was recorded many times. The V gene is TRBV7-8, the J gene TRBJ1-2; 9 bases fit TRBD1. Germline assignment: CDR1 SGHVS and CDR2 FQNEAQ. J was trimmed by 0 bases and V by 5 bases; bases with no gene match: 13. CDR3 length equals 18 residues. The CDR3 reads CASSPRTGTGITNYGYTF. For the CDR3, the DNA is TGTGCCAGCAGCCCCCGAACCGGGACAGGGATCACTAACTATGGCTACACCTTC.

Here the CDR3 reads CASSPLRIFTDTQYF. CDR3 nucleotides: TGCGCCAGCAGCCCTCTACGGATTTTCACAGATACGCAGTATTTT. This chain joins TRBV5-1 and TRBJ2-3, with D uncertain. Germline V CDR1 and CDR2: SGHRS, YFSETQ. V was shortened by 4 bases and J by 2 bases, with 14 bases between the two germline ends. The CDR3 spans 15 residues.